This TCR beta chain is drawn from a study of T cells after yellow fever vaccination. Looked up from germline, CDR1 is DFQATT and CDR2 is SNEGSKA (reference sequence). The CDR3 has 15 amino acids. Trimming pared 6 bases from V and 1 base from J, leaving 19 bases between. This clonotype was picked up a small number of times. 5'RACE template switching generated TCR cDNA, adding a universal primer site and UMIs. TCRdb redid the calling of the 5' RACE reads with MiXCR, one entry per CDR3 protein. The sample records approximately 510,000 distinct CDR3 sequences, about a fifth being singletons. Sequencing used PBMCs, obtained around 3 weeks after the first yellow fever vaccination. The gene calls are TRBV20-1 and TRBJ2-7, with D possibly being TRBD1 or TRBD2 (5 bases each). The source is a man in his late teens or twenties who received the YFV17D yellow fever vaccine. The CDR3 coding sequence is TGCAGTGCCGGACCTTTTTCAGGGAGTTCCTACGAGCAGTACTTC. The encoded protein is CSAGPFSGSSYEQYF.